This passage covers 27 T cell receptor beta chains from one sample sequenced in a study of blood T cell repertoires in COVID-19. Sequencing was performed with immunoSEQ multiplex PCR; in TCRdb, only in-frame clones are kept and a portion is missing. This table has under 300,000 clones, approximately 90% appearing once. Sequencing was carried out using PBMCs or T cells enriched from blood (not recorded which). The receptors here all came from a woman in her sixties in a cohort exposed to, infected with or recovered from COVID-19 (not recorded which).

This chain joins TRBV7-2 and TRBJ1-1; the D gene is possibly TRBD1 (5 bases). CDR1 and CDR2 (germline): SGHTA, FQGNSA. Deletions cut 5 bases from V and 1 base from J, with 8 bases between. The CDR3 is 13 residues long. The DNA of the CDR3 is TGTGCCAGCAGCCCTCAGGGGAACACTGAAGCTTTCTTT. Amino acids: CASSPQGNTEAFF. Complete variable domain (other parts from reference TRBV7-2 and TRBJ1-1): GAGVSQSPSNKVTEKGKDVELRCDPISGHTALYWYRQSLGQGLEFLIYFQGNSAPDKSGLPSDRFSAERTGGSVSTLTIQRTQQEDSAVYLCASSPQGNTEAFFGQGTRLTVV.

The CDR3 sequence is CASGWDTGDPLHF. CDR3 bases: TGTGCCAGCGGTTGGGACACAGGGGACCCCCTCCACTTT. The rearrangement links TRBV2 to TRBJ1-6; TRBD1 agrees at 7 bases. V was pared by 8 bases and J by 13 bases, with 11 bases of the junction left unmatched. The CDR3 consists of 13 residues. The germline CDR1 and CDR2 sequences are SNHLY and FYNNEI.

The rearrangement links TRBV7-9 to TRBJ2-1, with 10 nucleotides matching TRBD2. The CDR3 runs to 15 residues. Germline V gene data show CDR1 as SEHNR and CDR2 as FQNEAQ (reference sequence). The V and J ends lost 0 bases and 10 bases, in that order; junction bases with no gene match: 6. CDR3 nucleotides: TGTGCCAGCAGCTTAGCGTCGCTAGCGGGAGAGGAGCAGTTCTTC. It yields the protein CASSLASLAGEEQFF.

The rearrangement joins TRBV28 to TRBJ2-7; 8 bases align to TRBD1. Per germline, CDR1 MDHEN and CDR2 SYDVKM. V lost 4 bases, J lost 1 base, and 6 bases stayed unmatched. This CDR3 has 15 amino acids. CDR3: CASSSDRVISYEQYF. CDR3 in DNA: TGTGCCAGCAGTTCGGACAGGGTTATATCCTACGAGCAGTACTTC.

Regarding this clone: At one end the junction does not follow the germline gene, possibly because of a read error. The chain employs TRBV7-7 and TRBJ2-5, with TRBD2 matching over 7 bases. The CDR3 loop spans 15 amino acids. In germline, CDR1 is SSHAT, CDR2 FNYEAQ (reference sequence). The CDR3 loop reads CASSLGGVSQETQYF. In nucleotides, the CDR3 is TGTGCTAGCAGCTTGGGGGGGGTTTCACAAGAGACCCAGTACTTC.

The V call is TRBV27, the J call TRBJ2-3, with D tentatively TRBD2 (5 bases). Looked up from germline, CDR1 is MNHEY and CDR2 is SMNVEV (reference sequence). The CDR3 contains 14 residues. V gave up 3 bases and J gave up 2 bases, with 9 bases separating them. The CDR3 spells CASSLTIPTDTQYF. CDR3 sequence (DNA): TGTGCCAGCAGTTTGACTATTCCCACAGATACGCAGTATTTT.

The count of this clone is one. Other DNA sequences in this specimen translate into the identical CDR3. The V and J genes are TRBV2 and TRBJ2-2, with 15 bases lining up with TRBD2. This CDR3 region has 15 residues. Per the germline V gene, CDR1 is SNHLY and CDR2 is FYNNEI. J lost 6 bases, V lost 6 bases, and 2 bases had no gene match. CDR3 nucleotide sequence: TGTGCCAGCAGGGGACTAGCGGGAGGCCCCGGGGAGCTGTTTTTT. Encoded protein: CASRGLAGGPGELFF.

The chain joins TRBV2 to TRBJ2-7; TRBD2 matches 9 bases. The V and J ends lost 7 bases and 3 bases, in that order; junction bases with no gene match: 7. The CDR3 is made up of 14 amino acids. Germline V gives CDR1 SNHLY, CDR2 FYNNEI. In DNA form, the CDR3 reads TGTGCCAGCACCCCCGGGACTAGCAGCTACGAGCAGTACTTC. It codes for CASTPGTSSYEQYF.

J is TRBJ2-1 and V is TRBV7-3, with 10 bases aligning to TRBD1. V lost 1 base, J lost 7 bases, and 13 bases stayed unmatched. The CDR3 covers 18 residues. CDR1 is SGHTA, CDR2 FQGTGA, per germline. CDR3 amino acids: CASSLNHLRGQGNNEQFF. CDR3 bases: TGTGCCAGCAGCTTAAACCATCTCAGGGGACAGGGGAATAATGAGCAGTTCTTC.

The CDR3 sequence is CASSRTTGTMNTEAFF. In DNA, the CDR3 is TGTGCCAGCTCACGTACTACAGGGACGATGAACACTGAAGCTTTCTTT. The chain links TRBV18 to TRBJ1-1; tentative D call: TRBD1 (6 bases). CDR1 and CDR2 (germline): KGHSH, LQKENI. CDR3 length: 16 residues. Trimming shortened V by 4 bases and J by 0 bases, and 15 bases separated the two germline ends.

The V call is TRBV24-1, the J call TRBJ2-3; TRBD2 agrees at 16 bases. V shed 2 bases, J shed 3 bases, and the junction held 7 bases outside the gene matches. The germline V gene has CDR1 KGHDR and CDR2 SFDVKD. This CDR3 spans 19 amino acids. The CDR3 reads CATSDSGTSGRAPTDTQYF. The CDR3 nucleotides are TGTGCCACCAGTGATTCCGGGACTAGCGGGAGGGCCCCTACAGATACGCAGTATTTT.

The chain employs TRBV19 and TRBJ1-2, with 7 positions matching TRBD1. Germline values: CDR1 LNHDA, CDR2 SQIVND (reference sequence). V gave up 8 bases and J gave up 8 bases; unmatched junction bases: 14. The CDR3 covers 14 residues. CDR3 loop: CASFQGGEPSGYTF. CDR3 DNA: TGTGCCAGTTTTCAGGGGGGCGAGCCCTCCGGCTACACCTTC.

The chain links TRBV13 to TRBJ1-6; possible D gene TRBD1, 6 bases. Trimming cost V 2 bases and J 3 bases, with 14 bases left between them. The CDR3 length is 17 residues. CDR1 and CDR2 from the germline V gene are PRHDT and FYEKMQ (reference sequence). The CDR3 region is CASSLLSGRGYNSPLHF. The CDR3 DNA reads TGTGCCAGCAGCTTATTATCGGGCAGGGGCTATAATTCACCCCTCCACTTT.

The J gene is TRBJ2-5, the V gene TRBV24-1, with 9 bases aligning to TRBD2. This CDR3 contains 16 residues. Germline V gene data show CDR1 as KGHDR and CDR2 as SFDVKD. The junction had 6 bases not matched to a gene; V was cut back by 0 bases and J by 5 bases. The DNA for the CDR3 is TGTGCCACCAGTGATTTGTCAGCGGGAGGAGGGGAGACCCAGTACTTC. It yields the protein CATSDLSAGGGETQYF.

This clone was counted once. The chain employs TRBV19 and TRBJ2-7; 7 nucleotides agree with TRBD1. The CDR3 runs to 15 residues. V shed 4 bases, J shed 0 bases, and the junction held 6 bases outside the gene matches. The germline gives CDR1 LNHDA, CDR2 SQIVND (reference sequence). DNA of the CDR3: TGTGCCAGTAGTACCCCCGGGACAGCCTCCTACGAGCAGTACTTC. Protein sequence: CASSTPGTASYEQYF.

V usage is TRBV5-6 and J usage is TRBJ1-5; no definite D call. The CDR3 loop spans 16 amino acids. Germline V gene lookup returns CDR1 SGHDT and CDR2 YYEEEE. With 1 base removed from V and 2 bases from J, the gap between germline ends came to 13 bases. The CDR3 spells CASSLFGVVGNQPQHF. The CDR3 DNA reads TGTGCCAGCAGCTTGTTCGGGGTTGTTGGCAATCAGCCCCAGCATTTT.

As for this clone: Germline is not matched at one junction end, which may reflect a read error. The chain links TRBV7-7 to TRBJ2-7; 8 bases align to TRBD1. The V gene's germline CDR1 is SSHAT and CDR2 FNYEAQ (reference sequence). The CDR3 sequence is 13 residues long. CDR3 bases: TGTGCTAGCAGCCTGACAGGGGTTAACGAGCAGTACTTC. As protein: CASSLTGVNEQYF.

The CDR3 nucleotides are TGTGCCAGCAGCGAGGGGACTAGCGGAACCCAAGAGACCCAGTACTTC. The encoded protein is CASSEGTSGTQETQYF. The chain employs TRBV5-8 and TRBJ2-5; 11 nucleotides line up with TRBD2. The junction had 6 bases not matched to a gene; V was cut back by 4 bases and J by 1 base. Germline V lookup: CDR1 SGHTS, CDR2 YDEGEE. The CDR3 is 16 amino acids.

V is TRBV14 and J is TRBJ2-1, with 7 bases that match TRBD1. V was clipped by 0 bases and J by 5 bases; unmatched bases: 13. The CDR3 runs 18 residues. Germline lookup yields CDR1 SGHDN and CDR2 FVKESK. DNA of the CDR3: TGTGCCAGCAGCCAAGAAAGGACAGGAGTCCCGCCAGACAATGAGCAGTTCTTC. Translation: CASSQERTGVPPDNEQFF.

V gene TRBV12-3 or TRBV12-4 combines with J gene TRBJ2-1; D is uncertain. V lost 6 bases to trimming and J lost 10 bases, with 13 bases between them. The CDR3 length is 12 residues. CDR3 coding DNA: TGTGCCAGCAGCCCCGCTCTTGGCGAGCAGTTCTTC. Protein: CASSPALGEQFF.

The J gene is TRBJ2-1, the V gene TRBV10-2, with a weak D call TRBD1 (6 bases). Germline V gene data show CDR1 as WSHSY and CDR2 as SAAADI. The ends were cut back, 6 bases at V and 3 bases at J, with 9 bases in the middle. The CDR3 contains 13 residues. CDR3 sequence (DNA): TGCGCCAGCAGATTGGACAGCTACAATGAGCAGTTCTTC. It encodes CASRLDSYNEQFF.

This clone showed up just once. The chain employs TRBV28 and TRBJ1-2; tentatively, D is TRBD1 (5 bases). Between the trimmed V and J ends, which lost 6 bases and 5 bases, there was a span of 16 bases. The CDR3 is made up of 14 amino acids. Germline V lookup: CDR1 MDHEN, CDR2 SYDVKM. The CDR3 DNA reads as TGTGCCAGCAGCCAGATTCTTCAGGGATATGGCTACACCTTC. Residues: CASSQILQGYGYTF.

This chain links TRBV11-2 with TRBJ2-7; a weak D match, TRBD1 (6 bases). CDR1 and CDR2 from the germline V gene are SGHAT and FQNNGV. V lost 1 base to trimming and J lost 4 bases, with 20 bases between them. This CDR3 contains 17 residues. The CDR3 sequence is CASSLVASGTRGYEQYF. CDR3 coding DNA: TGTGCCAGCAGCTTAGTAGCATCCGGGACAAGAGGATACGAGCAGTACTTC.

V usage is TRBV28 and J usage is TRBJ1-2, with a possible D match to TRBD1 (6 bases). The CDR3 totals 14 residues. Trimming shortened V by 6 bases and J by 0 bases, and 11 bases separated the two germline ends. Germline loops: CDR1 MDHEN, CDR2 SYDVKM. The CDR3 loop is CASRPTGSNYGYTF. CDR3 DNA: TGTGCCAGCAGGCCGACAGGATCTAACTATGGCTACACCTTC.

The gene calls are TRBV6-5 and TRBJ1-6; D uncertain. This CDR3 comprises 16 residues. V was trimmed by 4 bases and J by 5 bases, leaving 15 bases between them. Germline-derived CDR1 and CDR2 are MNHEY and SVGAGI. The chain's CDR3 is CASSLFLGADNSPLHF. The CDR3 nucleotides are TGTGCCAGCAGTTTATTTTTGGGAGCAGATAATTCACCCCTCCACTTT.

J is TRBJ1-1 and V is TRBV5-4; D might be TRBD1 (5 bases). CDR1 SGHNT and CDR2 YYREEE come from the germline V gene (reference sequence). The CDR3 consists of 15 residues. The germline V and J ends were trimmed by 2 bases and 7 bases, with 18 bases remaining between them. This chain's CDR3 is CASSFEDNERGEAFF. CDR3 in DNA: TGTGCCAGCAGCTTCGAGGACAATGAACGAGGTGAAGCTTTCTTT.

J is TRBJ2-1 and V is TRBV18; 7 bases align to TRBD2. J lost 6 bases, V lost 2 bases, and 1 base had no gene match. CDR1 KGHSH and CDR2 LQKENI come from the germline V gene. The CDR3 covers 13 residues. The CDR3 region is CASSPIAGNEQFF. CDR3 DNA: TGTGCCAGCTCACCAATAGCGGGCAATGAGCAGTTCTTC.